These T cell receptor beta chains were read from a single sample in a study of T cells in Graves' hyperthyroidism and ophthalmopathy. MiXCR was run by TCRdb on the multiplex PCR reads, yielding one entry per CDR3 protein. This table has about 480,000 distinct CDR3 sequences, over 13% appearing once. The specimen sequenced was blood. Receptor source: a woman aged 18-29 years with Graves' hyperthyroidism. Each CDR3 is given with its conserved first and last residue. Each record gives: V gene, D gene, J gene, clone size, CDR3 length, CDR3 protein, CDR3 DNA. The D gene is left open where the match is weak. The size entry is marked missing in some rows and otherwise reads once, few, many or a size class.

>TRBV28|.|TRBJ1-4|many|14
CASNNRGSNEKLFF
TGTGCCAGCAATAACCGGGGGTCTAATGAAAAACTGTTTTTT
>TRBV7-9|.|TRBJ1-2|few|15
CASSLDGQPSGGYTF
TGTGCCAGCAGCTTAGACGGACAGCCGTCGGGTGGCTACACCTTC
>TRBV11-2|TRBD2|TRBJ2-1|many|18
CASSSYGTSGRAGNEQFF
TGTGCCAGCAGCTCCTATGGGACTAGCGGGAGGGCCGGCAATGAGCAGTTCTTC
>TRBV27|TRBD2|TRBJ2-2|.|16
CASLDRAGLGTGELFF
TGTGCCAGCTTAGATCGTGCGGGACTAGGAACCGGGGAGCTGTTTTTT
>TRBV3-1|.|TRBJ1-1|.|13
CASSARVDTEAFF
TGTGCCAGCAGCGCCAGGGTTGACACTGAAGCTTTCTTT
>TRBV29-1|.|TRBJ1-6|many|12
CSVGLGDSPLHF
TGCAGCGTTGGATTAGGGGATTCACCCCTCCACTTT
>TRBV6-5|TRBD2|TRBJ2-2|.|14
CASSYLGGTGELFF
TGTGCCAGCAGTTACTTGGGAGGGACCGGGGAGCTGTTTTTT
>TRBV4-1|.|TRBJ1-2|many|13
CASSQDKGFGYTF
TGCGCCAGCAGCCAAGATAAGGGGTTCGGCTACACCTTC
>TRBV3-1|TRBD2|TRBJ2-3|many|16
CASSQAGTSGTDTQYF
TGTGCCAGCAGCCAAGCTGGGACTAGCGGTACAGATACGCAGTATTTT
>TRBV5-1|.|TRBJ1-5|.|14
CASSLGSYNQPQHF
TGCGCCAGCAGCCTTGGATCTTACAATCAGCCCCAGCATTTT
>TRBV20-1|.|TRBJ2-5|many|13
CSALPPGAETQYF
TGCAGTGCTCTCCCCCCGGGGGCCGAGACCCAGTACTTC
>TRBV9|TRBD1|TRBJ1-6|many|17
CASSSGQASHKNSPLHF
TGTGCCAGCAGCTCCGGACAGGCGTCTCACAAAAATTCACCCCTCCACTTT
>TRBV5-1|TRBD1|TRBJ2-2|.|16
CASSSPGTGGPGELFF
TGCGCCAGCAGCTCCCCCGGGACAGGGGGCCCCGGGGAGCTGTTTTTT
>TRBV4-1|.|TRBJ1-5|few|16
CASSQETGLSNQPQHF
TGCGCCAGCAGCCAAGAAACCGGTTTAAGCAATCAGCCCCAGCATTTT
>TRBV10-3|.|TRBJ2-7|many|12
CAISGRRYEQYF
TGTGCCATCAGTGGCAGACGCTACGAGCAGTACTTC
>TRBV5-1|.|TRBJ2-1|many|14
CASSPPNSYNEQFF
TGCGCCAGCAGCCCACCGAACTCCTACAATGAGCAGTTCTTC
>TRBV12-3/TRBV12-4|.|TRBJ2-1|many|12
CASSQTDNEQFF
TGTGCCAGCAGTCAGACTGACAATGAGCAGTTCTTC
>TRBV4-2|.|TRBJ1-1|few|13
CASSQRWIAEAFF
TGTGCCAGCAGCCAAAGGTGGATCGCTGAAGCTTTCTTT
>TRBV19|TRBD1|TRBJ2-7|.|14
CASSTGTAKREQYF
TGTGCCAGTAGTACCGGGACAGCCAAGCGTGAGCAGTACTTC
>TRBV30|.|TRBJ2-7|.|12
CAWRSPTYEQYF
TGTGCCTGGAGGTCCCCTACCTACGAGCAGTACTTC
>TRBV18|TRBD2|TRBJ2-3|many|17
CASSFLAGGGLTDTQYF
TGTGCCAGCTCATTTTTAGCGGGAGGAGGCCTCACGGATACGCAGTATTTT
>TRBV6-1|TRBD1|TRBJ1-5|many|19
CASSTDRTGFGLLDQPQHF
TGTGCCAGCAGTACGGATAGGACAGGGTTTGGATTATTGGATCAGCCCCAGCATTTT
>TRBV24-1|TRBD1|TRBJ1-3|many|17
CATSGGDRGMVGNTIYF
TGTGCCACCAGTGGAGGGGACAGGGGTATGGTTGGAAACACCATATATTTT
>TRBV19|.|TRBJ1-2|few|13
CASHDTGYYGYTF
TGTGCCAGCCACGATACGGGTTACTATGGCTACACCTTC
>TRBV11-1|TRBD2|TRBJ2-7|many|16
CASSPWTSGSSYEQYF
TGTGCCAGCAGCCCGTGGACTAGCGGTAGCTCCTACGAGCAGTACTTC
>TRBV14|.|TRBJ1-2|.|17
CASSQDPHGVLNYGYTF
TGTGCCAGCAGCCAAGATCCCCACGGGGTGCTTAACTATGGCTACACCTTC
>TRBV6-2/TRBV6-3|.|TRBJ2-6|.|15
CASMGLGAGANVLTF
TGTGCCAGCATGGGGCTCGGGGCTGGGGCCAACGTCCTGACTTTC
>TRBV7-9|TRBD1|TRBJ2-5|many|13
CASSRGQAETQYF
TGTGCCAGCAGCCGGGGACAGGCGGAGACCCAGTACTTC
>TRBV18|TRBD1|TRBJ1-6|many|15
CASSPSAQGNSPLHF
TGTGCCAGCTCACCTAGTGCACAGGGGAATTCACCCCTCCACTTT
>TRBV5-1|.|TRBJ2-5|.|16
CASSSQGRRNGETQYF
TGCGCCAGCAGCTCCCAGGGGCGCAGGAATGGGGAGACCCAGTACTTC
>TRBV5-8|TRBD2|TRBJ2-1|many|15
CASSLSTSVGNEQFF
TGTGCCAGCAGCTTGTCGACTAGCGTTGGTAATGAGCAGTTCTTC
>TRBV3-1|TRBD2|TRBJ2-5|many|14
CASSLGTSGETQYF
TGTGCCAGCAGCCTAGGGACTAGCGGGGAGACCCAGTACTTC
>TRBV6-1|.|TRBJ2-3|many|14
CASSDVLSTDTQYF
TGTGCCAGCAGTGACGTCCTGAGCACAGATACGCAGTATTTT
>TRBV3-1|.|TRBJ1-1|many|15
CASSHSRHPNTEAFF
TGTGCCAGCAGCCACTCGAGACACCCGAACACTGAAGCTTTCTTT
>TRBV4-1|.|TRBJ2-4|.|15
CASSQVRLAKNIQYF
TGCGCCAGCAGCCAAGTGCGGCTAGCCAAAAACATTCAGTACTTC
>TRBV6-2/TRBV6-3|.|TRBJ1-1|.|15
CASSYGAVVNTEAFF
TGTGCCAGCAGTTACGGGGCAGTGGTCAACACTGAAGCTTTCTTT